Below, 23 T cell receptor beta chains from the same sample are listed, as sequenced in a study of tumor-infiltrating lymphocytes in primary liver carcinoma. Blood RNA came from unsorted whole blood; germline DNA was also extracted. Synthesis of TCR beta cDNA was carried out from 450 to 650 ng total RNA with a constant-region primer. A slightly modified ARM-PCR protocol with three nested multiplex PCR rounds produced these TCR beta libraries. Forward primers for TRBV1-TRBV30 and a C-beta reverse primer served the first two PCR rounds, at around 11 cycles each. TCRdb re-called the multiplex PCR reads through MiXCR, storing one row per CDR3 protein. The data contain about 200,000 distinct CDR3 sequences, around three fifths of them singletons. The sequenced sample consisted of peripheral blood. The receptors originated from a woman aged 55-75 years with primary liver carcinoma and hepatitis B virus infection.

This clonotype has ten or more counts. This chain joins TRBV11-2 and TRBJ1-1, with D possibly TRBD1 on 6 matching bases. The CDR3 covers 15 residues. The V end lost 5 bases, the J end lost 4 bases, and 17 bases lay between the germline ends. CDR1 is SGHAT, CDR2 FQNNGV, per germline. The DNA of the CDR3 is TGTGCCAGCAGCGGTCAAACAGGGAGTCCCACTGAAGCTTTCTTT. Protein: CASSGQTGSPTEAFF.

On this clonotype itself: Just one base apart from a much larger clone, this may be a read error. The rearrangement uses TRBV28 and TRBJ2-5; TRBD1 agrees at 7 bases. The CDR3 contains 13 residues. The V gene's germline CDR1 is MDHEN and CDR2 SYDVKM. The CDR3: CASSRDSQEIQYF. Here the CDR3 DNA reads TGTGCCAGCAGTAGGGACAGCCAAGAGATCCAGTACTTC.

This clonotype has only a few counts. The chain combines TRBV28 with TRBJ1-2; the D is unclear. Germline lookup yields CDR1 MDHEN and CDR2 SYDVKM. CDR3 length: 12 residues. With 2 bases removed from V and 1 base from J, the gap between germline ends came to 2 bases. The DNA of the CDR3 is TGTGCCAGCAGTTTAAATAACTATGGCTACACCTTC. Encoded protein: CASSLNNYGYTF.

In this sample, this clonotype turned up a few times. V usage is TRBV10-3 and J usage is TRBJ2-2; the D is unclear. This CDR3 is built from 15 residues. V lost 4 bases, J lost 0 bases, and 9 bases lay in between. The germline V gene encodes CDR1 ENHRY and CDR2 SYGVKD. CDR3 in DNA: TGTGCCATCAGTGCGGCGGTCACGAACACCGGGGAGCTGTTTTTT. Protein product: CAISAAVTNTGELFF.

Concerning this clonotype: Lacking the conserved final phenylalanine or tryptophan, this CDR3 likely reflects a read error. The DNA is omitted, as the CDR3 cannot be located on it reliably, and the CDR3 follows TCRdb's listing. The rearrangement uses TRBV7-9 and TRBJ1-2. Counting both end residues, the CDR3 totals 14 amino acids. CDR1 and CDR2 from the germline V gene are SEHNR and FQNEAQ (reference sequence). The CDR3: CASSLEVPGYGYIL.

Remarks on this clonotype: One junction end disagrees with the germline gene, perhaps due to a read error. This chain joins TRBV7-8 and TRBJ2-1; the match to TRBD2 covers 11 bases. Germline CDR1 SGHVS, CDR2 FQNEAQ. The CDR3 is 18 amino acids. The CDR3 is CASSSGVLAGGTYNVQFF. The CDR3 nucleotides read TGTGCCAGCAGCTCCGGGGTGCTAGCGGGGGGTACCTACAATGTGCAGTTCTTT.

Remarks on this clonotype: A read error may produce the germline difference seen at one junction end. The chain carries TRBV6-5 and TRBJ2-6; D may be TRBD2 (5 bases). Looked up from germline, CDR1 is MNHEY and CDR2 is SVGAGI. This CDR3 region has 15 residues. The CDR3 DNA reads TGCGCCAGCAGTTACTCCTGGACTGGGCCCAACGTCCTGACTTTC. It specifies CASSYSWTGPNVLTF.

In its sample, this clonotype was seen once. One junction end does not reproduce the germline sequence, and a read error may be involved. The rearrangement uses TRBV4-3 and TRBJ2-1; perhaps TRBD2 as D (6 bases). This CDR3 is 17 amino acids long. The germline V gene encodes CDR1 LGHNA and CDR2 YSLEER. In DNA, the CDR3 is TGCGCCAGCAGCCAAGATCTGCGGAGGGCGTACTACAATGTGCAGTTCTTC. Protein: CASSQDLRRAYYNVQFF.

Details on this clonotype: The CDR3 carries no conserved terminal phenylalanine or tryptophan, so it likely arises from a read error. No DNA is shown, since the ends of the CDR3 on it are uncertain; the CDR3 is the one TCRdb lists. This chain links TRBV6-5 with TRBJ1-5; no check of the table's D call, TRBD1, against the DNA was made. The CDR3 extends over 14 residues, inclusive of both ends. CDR1 is MNHEY and CDR2 is SVGAGI in the germline V gene. CDR3: CASRKTGRNQPKHL.

Of note for this clonotype: The junction departs from the called germline gene at one end, perhaps through a read error. V is TRBV11-2 and J is TRBJ2-5, with D perhaps matching TRBD2 (6 bases). From germline, CDR1 is SGHAT and CDR2 FQNNGV. This CDR3 contains 17 residues. DNA of the CDR3: TGTGCCTGCAGCTTGGGACTGACGGGTCAAAACCACGAGACCCAGTACTTC. Translated: CACSLGLTGQNHETQYF.

The rearrangement uses TRBV11-2 and TRBJ2-3, with D maybe TRBD2 (6 bases). The CDR3 contains 16 residues. Germline V gives CDR1 SGHAT, CDR2 FQNNGV. Trimming removed 5 bases at V and 11 bases at J, with 26 bases between. This CDR3 is CASSPRVAEFTYKQYF. The DNA for the CDR3 is TGTGCCAGCAGCCCGCGAGTAGCGGAGTTCACATATAAGCAGTATTTT.

About this clonotype itself: A much larger clone is a single base away; this may be a read error. CDR3 in amino acids: CSVKSGAPSSYNEQFF. DNA of the CDR3: TGCAGCGTTAAGTCGGGGGCACCTAGCTCCTACAATGAGCAGTTCTTC. The chain employs TRBV29-1 and TRBJ2-1; either TRBD1 or TRBD2 may fit D (6 bases each). V was clipped by 5 bases and J by 0 bases, with 17 bases between them. The CDR3 length is 16 residues. Per germline, CDR1 SQVTM and CDR2 ANQGSEA.

The CDR3 DNA follows: TGTGCCATCACCCCGCGGGGGAGCTCTGGAAACACCATATATTTT. It yields the protein CAITPRGSSGNTIYF. The V gene is TRBV10-3, the J gene TRBJ1-3, with D possibly TRBD1 on 5 matching bases. Germline CDR1 and CDR2: ENHRY and SYGVKD. CDR3 size: 15 residues. V lost 7 bases to trimming and J lost 0 bases, with 13 bases between them.

Concerning this clonotype itself: Being one base from a much bigger clone, this may be a read error. The rearrangement joins TRBV5-4 to TRBJ2-2, with D hard to call. Per the germline V gene, CDR1 is SGHNT and CDR2 is YYREEE (reference sequence). Trimming shortened V by 6 bases and J by 4 bases, and 7 bases separated the two germline ends. There are 12 residues in the CDR3. Here the CDR3 DNA reads TGTGCCAGCATCCGGCCCACCGGGGAGCTGTTTTTT. Translated, it gives CASIRPTGELFF.

This clonotype was observed once. This may stem from a read error, because a much larger clone lies one nucleotide away. CDR3 bases: TGTGCCAGCAGGACGGGTGCGGGAGATACGCAGTTTTTT. Translation: CASRTGAGDTQFF. The V gene is TRBV6-6, the J gene TRBJ2-3, with 7 bases fitting TRBD2. The CDR3 totals 13 residues. The V gene's germline CDR1 is MNHNY and CDR2 SVGAGI (reference sequence).

Comment on this clonotype: It may be a read error: a sequence one base away is much more abundant. The DNA for the CDR3 is TGTGCCATCAGTAAAGTTGCTGGGGGCCGCTACGAGCAGTACTTC. Its protein product is CAISKVAGGRYEQYF. This chain links TRBV10-3 with TRBJ2-7; D may be TRBD1 (6 bases). Germline V gene lookup returns CDR1 ENHRY and CDR2 SYGVKD. CDR3 length equals 15 residues. V lost 5 bases to trimming and J lost 3 bases, with 17 bases between them.

This clonotype was seen at least ten times. The CDR3 DNA follows: TGTGCCAGCAGCACCTCCGGATACCAAGAGACCCAGTACTTC. Translation gives CASSTSGYQETQYF. The J gene is TRBJ2-5, the V gene TRBV11-1; unclear D gene. The V gene lost 5 bases and the J gene lost 0 bases, with 10 bases spanning the gap. CDR1 is SGHAT, CDR2 FQDESV, per germline (reference sequence). The CDR3 has 14 amino acids.

V usage is TRBV29-1 and J usage is TRBJ2-2; 14 bases line up with TRBD2. Germline assignment: CDR1 SQVTM and CDR2 ANQGSEA. The CDR3 sequence is 16 residues long. V lost 8 bases and J lost 5; bases outside the gene matches: 10. The CDR3 sequence is CSIGTSGSVWTGELFF. As DNA, the CDR3 is TGCAGCATTGGGACTAGCGGGAGCGTATGGACCGGGGAGCTGTTTTTT.

Details on this clonotype: Since a much larger clone is just one base distant, this may be a read error. The chain uses TRBV14 and TRBJ1-4; 9 bases line up with TRBD1. Germline CDR1 SGHDN, CDR2 FVKESK. The CDR3 consists of 15 residues. The DNA for the CDR3 is TGTGCCAGCAGCCACCAGGACAGGGGATACGAAAAACTGCTTTTT. This translates into CASSHQDRGYEKLLF. The whole variable domain, remainder taken from reference TRBV14 and TRBJ1-4, is EAGVTQFPSHSVIEKGQTVTLRCDPISGHDNLYWYRRVMGKEIKFLLHFVKESKQDESGMPNNRFLAERTGGTYSTLKVQPAELEDSGVYFCASSHQDRGYEKLLFGSGTQLSVL.

This sequence joins TRBV29-1 and TRBJ1-1; D remains ambiguous. V was shortened by 3 bases and J by 4 bases, with 12 bases between the two germline ends. The germline V gene encodes CDR1 SQVTM and CDR2 ANQGSEA. The CDR3 loop spans 13 amino acids. The CDR3 reads CSVDRTSGTEAFF. In DNA form, the CDR3 reads TGCAGCGTTGACAGGACCTCGGGCACTGAAGCTTTCTTT.

This clonotype was detected a few times. The chain is built from TRBV7-9 and TRBJ2-7; TRBD1 matches at 10 bases. This CDR3 contains 14 residues. Germline CDR1 reads SEHNR; CDR2 reads FQNEAQ (reference sequence). With V trimmed by 0 bases and J by 4 bases, 0 bases remained unmatched. The CDR3 is CASSLAGQGYEQYF. The CDR3, as DNA: TGTGCCAGCAGCTTAGCGGGACAGGGGTACGAGCAGTACTTC.

Regarding this clonotype: A read error may be the cause here, since a much bigger clone is one base away. The V and J genes are TRBV29-1 and TRBJ2-7; no reliable D call. Germline values: CDR1 SQVTM, CDR2 ANQGSEA. CDR3 length equals 12 residues. Trimming removed 8 bases from V and 0 bases from J, with 11 bases in between. CDR3 sequence: CSTGLRSYEQYF. CDR3 nucleotide sequence: TGCAGCACCGGCCTACGCTCCTACGAGCAGTACTTC.

The table lists this clonotype with many counts. The chain is built from TRBV12-3 or TRBV12-4 and TRBJ2-1; perhaps TRBD1 as D (6 bases). Trimming cost V 2 bases and J 5 bases, with 19 bases left between them. The CDR3 is made up of 17 amino acids. The CDR3 is CASSLRTGTGSNNEQFF. The CDR3 DNA sequence: TGTGCCAGCAGTTTAAGAACAGGGACGGGCTCAAACAATGAGCAGTTCTTC.